This TCR beta chain comes out of a study of T cell repertoires in cytomegalovirus infection (dated by TCRdb to the late 2010s). A note on the overall study: The HLA type of each donor mattered for the analysis, because public TCR beta signatures pointed to carriage of CMV infection along with the matching HLA type.

The instrument given in TCRdb is Illumina HiSeq 1500. TCRdb trimmed public reads at Q25 via fastp, called clones via MiXCR and kept in-frame beta chains. Under each unique CDR3 protein, matching rows form one entry showing the most common genes and DNA. This sample has 250,000 to 300,000 distinct CDR3 sequences in its table, and roughly a quarter of those were observed once. 11% to 15% of the sample goes to the ten largest clones. The research as a whole found: The ex vivo response was dominated by HLA-C-restricted CMV-specific TCR beta clonotypes, which also provided the single most frequent clonotype in two of eight donors. In both this cohort and an independent roughly 350-donor cohort, the cumulative frequency of public TCR beta family members distinguished carriers of CMV infection plus the relevant HLA type.

From cysteine to phenylalanine, the CDR3 is 14 amino acids long. Here the CDR3 DNA is all that survives: 42 bases in frame from base 1. A distance of 8 bases separates the germline ends of V and J, which lose 0 bases and 5 bases respectively. For CDR1 and CDR2, the germline V gene lists ENHRY and SYGVKD. This clonotype was recorded a few times. Its recognized antigen is unknown. Base qualities are not recorded, but no much larger clone differs from it by a single base. Recombination connected TRBV10-3 to TRBJ1-5, with the D gene call left open. The sample comprised PBMCs. The receptor was derived from a human donor in good health (CMV status not recorded). Some clones in this sample may be carry-over from other donors' samples. The sequenced DNA is TGTGCCATCAGTGAGTCCAATTCCGATCAGCCCCAGCATTTT. Its translation is CAISESNSDQPQHF.